The 9 T cell receptor beta chains below were found in one sample sequenced in a study of cytomegalovirus exposure and HLA in healthy donors. Primers: 60 Vbeta forward and 13 Jbeta reverse. Some clones are missing from TCRdb's copy, which holds only in-frame ones; the method was immunoSEQ multiplex PCR. The table has about 110,000 clones, roughly 80% seen once. The sample was PBMCs. Receptors were obtained from a young man in good health and CMV-seropositive.

The genes are TRBV6-5 and TRBJ2-3; the match to TRBD2 covers 9 bases. Germline lookup yields CDR1 MNHEY and CDR2 SVGAGI. J lost 9 bases, V lost 2 bases, and 9 bases had no gene match. The CDR3 is 15 residues long. The chain's CDR3 is CASSYGGGADNTQYF. As DNA, the CDR3 is TGTGCCAGCAGTTACGGCGGGGGGGCCGATAACACGCAGTATTTT.

The chain recombines TRBV5-5 with TRBJ1-3, with D perhaps TRBD1 (6 bases). From germline, CDR1 is SGHKS and CDR2 YYEKEE (reference sequence). Trimming took 4 bases from V and 0 from J, leaving 11 bases between them. The CDR3 spans 15 residues. The CDR3 sequence: CASSPDSYSGNTIYF. The CDR3 nucleotides are TGTGCCAGCAGCCCGGACAGTTACTCTGGAAACACCATATATTTT.

The chain couples TRBV6-4 to TRBJ1-5; 8 bases line up with TRBD1. In germline, CDR1 is MRHNA, CDR2 SNTAGT. V lost 2 bases and J lost 7; bases outside the gene matches: 10. This CDR3 is 16 amino acids long. The CDR3 DNA reads TGTGCCAGCAGTGACCCCGGTGGACAGGGAGAGCAGCCCCAGCATTTT. Translating gives CASSDPGGQGEQPQHF.

The chain couples TRBV10-1 to TRBJ2-3; TRBD2 aligns across 9 bases. The CDR3 is 14 residues long. The ends lost 4 bases at V and 4 bases at J; junction bases unmatched: 3. The germline gives CDR1 WNHNN, CDR2 SYGVQD (reference sequence). CDR3 nucleotide sequence: TGCGCCAGCAGTGGGGGACTAGCATCAGATACGCAGTATTTT. It yields the protein CASSGGLASDTQYF.

The chain uses TRBV6-5 and TRBJ2-5; 11 bases match TRBD2. The better agreement between TRBJ2-7 and the DNA end casts doubt on the J call. Germline CDR1 reads MNHEY; CDR2 reads SVGAGI. The length of the CDR3 is 14 residues. The CDR3 DNA follows: TGTGCCAGCCGTCGTAGCGGGGGGGCGTACGAGCAGTACTTC. Translation gives CASRRSGGAYEQYF.

The chain links TRBV19 to TRBJ1-2, with 7 bases identical to TRBD1. Germline V lookup: CDR1 LNHDA, CDR2 SQIVND (reference sequence). Trimming cost V 9 bases and J 0 bases; bases outside gene matches: 10. This CDR3 has 15 amino acids. The CDR3 nucleotides are TGTGCCAGCGCGGGACAGCCAGGTACTAACTATGGCTACACCTTC. The encoded protein is CASAGQPGTNYGYTF.

This clone was observed a handful of times. The V gene is TRBV7-8, the J gene TRBJ2-1; 7 bases fit TRBD2. The V gene end was trimmed by 5 bases and the J gene end by 2 bases; junction bases not matched to a gene: 6. The CDR3 has 15 amino acids. Per germline, CDR1 SGHVS and CDR2 FQNEAQ. The CDR3 coding sequence is TGTGCCAGCAGCCGGGGACTACCAACCTACAATGAGCAGTTCTTC. As protein: CASSRGLPTYNEQFF. The variable domain in full, with the rest retrieved from reference TRBV7-8 and TRBJ2-1, is GAGVSQSPRYKVAKRGQDVALRCDPISGHVSLFWYQQALGQGPEFLTYFQNEAQLDKSGLPSDRFFAERPEGSVSTLKIQRTQQEDSAVYLCASSRGLPTYNEQFFGPGTRLTVL.

V gene TRBV2 combines with J gene TRBJ2-2; possibly TRBD2 for D (5 bases). This CDR3 has 14 amino acids. Trimming left V 0 bases short and J 3 bases short, with 5 bases between. Germline CDR1 is SNHLY and CDR2 is FYNNEI. CDR3 sequence reads: CASSEALDTGELFF. In nucleotides, the CDR3 is TGTGCCAGCAGTGAAGCACTAGACACCGGGGAGCTGTTTTTT.

V usage is TRBV11-1 and J usage is TRBJ2-7; tentative D call: TRBD2 (5 bases). The CDR3 runs 13 residues. Looked up from germline, CDR1 is SGHAT and CDR2 is FQDESV (reference sequence). Deletions cut 4 bases from V and 1 base from J, with 8 bases between. Here the CDR3 DNA reads TGTGCCAGCAGCTCGGGGTTTTCCTACGAGCAGTACTTC. This encodes CASSSGFSYEQYF. Using reference TRBV11-1 and TRBJ2-7 for the parts outside the CDR3, the full variable domain is EAEVAQSPRYKITEKSQAVAFWCDPISGHATLYWYRQILGQGPELLVQFQDESVVDDSQLPKDRFSAERLKGVDSTLKIQPAELGDSAMYLCASSSGFSYEQYFGPGTRLTVT.